What follows describes a single T cell receptor (beta chain). Antigen unknown. These data belong to a study of shared clonotypes between healthy human individuals. Study-level results: Clonotype sharing among donors was thought likely to change with sequencing depth.

CDR1 SEHNR and CDR2 FQNEAQ come from the germline V gene (reference sequence). The CDR3 covers 17 residues. J gave up 6 bases and V 1 base, and 12 bases lay outside the gene matches. There were no recent acute infections or vaccinations among the donors, who were healthy HIV-negative adults. Libraries were prepared by immunoSEQ multiplex PCR; TCRdb keeps only in-frame clonotypes and omits some of them. The table records 2 million to 2.5 million clones, almost 96% of them present only once. Material for sequencing was naive CD4+ T cells sorted from blood. Subset indicated: CD45RA+ positively selected. The receptor's source is a man younger than 35 in good health. V is TRBV7-9 and J is TRBJ1-1, with 9 bases matching TRBD1. CDR3 sequence reads: CASSLGDRELWMAEAFF. The CDR3 DNA reads TGTGCCAGCAGCTTAGGGGACAGGGAACTGTGGATGGCTGAAGCTTTCTTT.